This T cell receptor (beta chain) was found in a study of blood T cell repertoires in COVID-19 (dated by TCRdb to 2020 to 2022). Some background on the complete study: Samples covering the acute and convalescent phases of COVID-19 were provided by collaborators in the United States, Italy and Spain. The prospective study material was composed of cDNA or gDNA derived from T cells, B-cell-depleted T cells, or PBMCs. Subjects who had been exposed to COVID-19, were actively infected with it, or had recovered from it provided the deeply sampled blood TCRbeta repertoires that made up the dataset. A freely available public database, intended as a resource for researchers studying the immune response to SARS-CoV-2, is where the repertoires were released. The samples were drawn from the first 160 participants of the ongoing ImmuneRACE study and from 950 to 1,500 subjects provided by 6 global collaborators. A de-identified subject ID, COVID-19 status, age in years and sex were almost always included in the sample metadata. Where available, HLA class I and class II types were taken from metadata supplied by the sample provider and were not determined by assay-based typing. The study at large found these results: The quantity of clinical and demographic metadata differed by source and by participant and was supplied without curation.

Reading from cysteine to phenylalanine, the CDR3 counts 14 amino acids. Kept here is only the CDR3 DNA, which spans 42 bases and is read in frame from base 1. CDR1 is given as SGHVS and CDR2 as FQNEAQ, both from the germline V gene. From V the trimming removes 4 bases and from J it removes 9 bases, while the gene matches leave 8 bases of the junction unaccounted for. TCRbeta CDR3 regions were amplified from genomic DNA using the immunoSEQ Assay, a bias-controlled multiplex PCR. In the authors' own workflow: Nucleated cell counts per sample were estimated from amplification of reference gene primers within the assay. To quantify the absolute abundance of each unique TCRbeta CDR3 rearrangement, sequence reads were collapsed and filtered. For each sample, productive Simpson clonality was calculated as the square root of Simpson's diversity index over productive rearrangements. TCRdb took over this immuneACCESS table, retaining in-frame rearrangements with V and J assigned. Such tables are incomplete; in checked studies, under half of the missing clones stem from an unresolved V gene, and the remainder is unexplained. V, J and clone size derive from that table, while D and trimming were established from the DNA sequence. The sample table contains under 400,000 clones; only one count was recorded for 89% of them. The top ten hold about 3.9% of the sample.

In Seattle, one collaborating source enrolled patients while the infection was active and tracked those patients longitudinally over the course of disease. Collaborating institutions collected whole blood in K2EDTA tubes following their own protocols. For TCRbeta analysis, collaborators shipped samples as frozen whole blood, isolated PBMCs, or DNA extracted from either of those sample types. This clone was found once. There is no known antigen for this receptor. No per-base quality is available; no much larger clone lies one base away. Input material: peripheral blood. The receptor was isolated from a woman between 55 and 75 years old with COVID-19, enrolled during active disease. The sequence links TRBV7-8 to TRBJ2-1, with TRBD1 matching 8 junction bases. This receptor carries the CDR3 CASSSRGQGGEQFF. The DNA is TGTGCCAGCAGCTCAAGAGGACAGGGCGGTGAGCAGTTCTTC. The CDR3 plus the reference TRBV7-8 and TRBJ2-1 genes for the other parts give the full variable domain: GAGVSQSPRYKVAKRGQDVALRCDPISGHVSLFWYQQALGQGPEFLTYFQNEAQLDKSGLPSDRFFAERPEGSVSTLKIQRTQQEDSAVYLCASSSRGQGGEQFFGPGTRLTVL.